This T cell receptor (beta chain) came from a study of cytomegalovirus exposure and HLA in healthy donors. The study, taken as a whole, reports: An observed cluster of highly shared sequence variants was recorded as a likely sequencing artifact. It was taken for granted in presence/absence analyses that sequencing depth across donors was roughly uniform.

Germline V gene lookup returns CDR1 LNHDA and CDR2 SQIVND (reference sequence). Trimming took off 8 bases at V and 1 base at J, with 8 bases between the two ends. The CDR3 has 12 residues. As concerns this clone: Its matching antigen is unknown.

Amplification used 60 Vbeta primers and 13 Jbeta primers. The table came from immunoSEQ multiplex PCR; TCRdb's copy has only in-frame clones and leaves some out. The data show under 250,000 clones, with 85% seen just once and roughly 0.22% held by the top ten. The sequence was obtained from a girl aged 2 to 10 in good health and CMV-seronegative. The chain combines TRBV19 with TRBJ2-5, with D tentatively TRBD1 (5 bases). Sequenced: PBMCs. The CDR3 DNA reads TGTGCCAGTGGGGCAATCCAAGAGACCCAGTACTTC. Translated: CASGAIQETQYF.